This T cell receptor (beta chain) was sequenced in a study of cytomegalovirus exposure and HLA in healthy donors. The study ran its PCR with 60 Vbeta and 13 Jbeta primers. Per the authors' pipeline: As a later analysis found, there were approximately 80 million unique TCR beta chains, of which 8.5 million to 13 million were shared. The data were produced by immunoSEQ multiplex PCR, yet TCRdb's version contains in-frame clones alone and is incomplete. V and J calls and clone size are as listed in that table; D and trimming were resolved from the DNA. Counted here are about 130,000 clones, roughly 73% occurring once; the ten biggest clones make up approximately 1.1%. Whole-study results and caveats: Many donors carried some public TCRs, although rarity characterized most TCR sequences. Some V segments (TRBV6-2 and TRBV6-3 among them) were excluded as indistinguishable.

There are 15 residues in the CDR3. Germline-derived CDR1 and CDR2 are MNHEY and SMNVEV (reference sequence). V dropped 0 bases and J dropped 0 bases, with 6 bases sitting between them. This clone has only one observation. Its antigen is unidentified. Nominally healthy donors were sampled, though unrecorded immune exposures were likely. The V gene is TRBV27, the J gene TRBJ1-3, with unresolved D. This TCR was sampled from a male donor in good health and CMV-seronegative. The sample was PBMCs. In DNA, the CDR3 is TGTGCCAGCAGTTTATCGGCTTACTCTGGAAACACCATATATTTT. This encodes CASSLSAYSGNTIYF.